Given below is one T cell receptor beta chain in context. Its antigen is not identified. The data originate from a study of shared clonotypes between healthy human individuals. Study-wide results and caveats: Clonotype sharing among donors likely depends on sequencing depth.

Assay runs were performed at deep level. The DNA input per sorted-subset replicate PCR was about 190 ng, corresponding to tens of thousands of T cell genomes. Original processing notes: As immunoSEQ supplied junction-only sequences (without quality scores), filtering differed. Measured with immunoSEQ multiplex PCR; TCRdb has only the in-frame clones, and not every one. The D gene and trimming were derived from the DNA, and the V and J assignments and clone size from that table. The sample gives 950,000 to 1,200,000 clones, around 77% of which show up once; 0.7% to 0.95% is in the top ten. The CDR3 is made up of 14 amino acids. In germline, CDR1 is MNHNS, CDR2 SASEGT. V dropped 3 bases and J dropped 5 bases, with 14 bases sitting between them.

The V call is TRBV6-1, the J call TRBJ2-7; TRBD1 is a possible D gene (5 bases). The TCR sequence derives from a man aged 18 to 30 in good health. Some clones in this sample may be carry-over from other donors' samples. Input material: memory CD4+ T cells from PBMCs. Specified subset: CD45RA-negative fraction. CDR3 DNA: TGTGCCAGCAGTGAGGGCCAGGGCTACAACGAGCAGTACTTC. This codes for CASSEGQGYNEQYF.